This T cell receptor beta chain emerged from a study of blood T cell repertoires in COVID-19. Across the study: The United States, Italy and Spain were the sources of the acute and convalescent COVID-19 samples. PBMCs, B-cell-depleted T cells, or T cells were the source of the cDNA or gDNA that made up the material.

Data came from immunoSEQ multiplex PCR; TCRdb stores just in-frame clones and leaves some out. In the table there are about 410,000 clones, 70% to 90% of which are singletons. Germline CDR1 SGHAT, CDR2 FQNNGV. V was shortened by 1 base and J by 8 bases, with 8 bases between the two germline ends. There are 12 residues in the CDR3. The specimen was peripheral blood. The TCR was taken from a woman aged 40 to 50 with COVID-19, enrolled during active disease. The chain has TRBV11-2 and TRBJ1-1; D is perhaps TRBD1 (5 bases). The CDR3 protein is CASSLVRGEAFF. Written as DNA, the CDR3 is TGTGCCAGCAGCTTAGTAAGGGGAGAAGCTTTCTTT.